This T cell receptor (beta chain) was captured in a study of blood T cell repertoires in COVID-19. Background on the study: Specimens from acute and convalescent COVID-19 originated in the United States, Italy and Spain. T cells, B-cell-depleted T cells, or PBMCs supplied cDNA or gDNA.

In the original workflow: Scientists estimated how many nucleated cells there were by amplifying reference gene primers. The assay was immunoSEQ multiplex PCR, and TCRdb's table has in-frame clones only and misses some. The V and J calls and clone size come from that table; D and trimming were worked out from the DNA. The table has under 150,000 clones, under 90% seen once. This CDR3 comprises 17 residues. The J segment lost 2 bases and the V segment lost 6 bases, leaving 9 bases of the junction unmatched. The germline V gene has CDR1 MDHEN and CDR2 SYDVKM. The rearrangement links TRBV28 to TRBJ2-6; 8 positions agree with TRBD1. The TCR originated in a woman aged 80 or over in a cohort sampled during active or convalescent COVID-19. Input material: peripheral blood. This CDR3 is CASRGTGGFPGANVLTF. CDR3 sequence (DNA): TGTGCCAGCAGGGGGACAGGCGGGTTCCCTGGGGCCAACGTCCTGACTTTC.